The present TCR beta chain was sequenced within a study of regulatory T cells in long-lasting Graves disease. There are many counts of this clonotype. Germline trimming cut 5 bases from V and 7 bases from J; bases unmatched to any gene: 4. Germline CDR1 reads MNHEY; CDR2 reads SVGEGT. CDR3 length equals 15 residues. Time point: newly diagnosed GD, antithyroid drugs for less than 3 months. Isolated PBMC RNA provided the starting material for the TCR library. iRepertoire HTBI primers and Arm-PCR of CDR3 regions built TCR beta libraries. In the original analysis: Identification yielded approximately 60 TRBV and 14 TRBJ segments across samples. Each CDR3 protein is one row after TCRdb ran MiXCR on the multiplex PCR reads. The V and J calls here are based on TCRdb, not the publication. The repertoire has 560,000 or so distinct CDR3 sequences, 16% of them found once; the top ten carry approximately 12%. The same specimen was also included in a second study, on T cells in Graves' hyperthyroidism and ophthalmopathy. Per that paper: Exclusion of a patient resulted from uncontrolled infection, other autoimmune disease, pregnancy or lactation. An initial round of RT-PCR targeting the TCR CDR3 relied on the HTBI primer set. In the blood, most expanded thyroid clonotypes above 0.001 appeared as well.

The specimen comprised peripheral blood mononuclear cells (PBMCs), sampled at new diagnosis, from a patient treated with antithyroid drugs. This TCR was sampled from a man between 18 and 35 years old with Graves disease. V usage is TRBV6-2 or TRBV6-3 and J usage is TRBJ2-1; 14 bases match TRBD2. CDR3 sequence reads: CASSGGTSGSNEQFF. The CDR3 DNA reads TGTGCCAGCAGTGGGGGGACTAGCGGGAGTAATGAGCAGTTCTTC.